This T cell receptor (beta chain) was captured in a study of cytomegalovirus exposure and HLA in healthy donors. V shed 4 bases and J shed 2 bases, with 17 bases lying between them. Germline lookup yields CDR1 GTSNPN and CDR2 SVGIG (reference sequence). The CDR3 sequence is 15 residues long. In this sample, this clone turned up once. Its matching antigen is unknown. Study observations and caveats: Investigators reported 164 TCR beta chains as tied to cytomegalovirus.

Assay: immunoSEQ multiplex PCR; the TCRdb copy retains only in-frame clones and omits some. The sample consists of 220,000 or so clones, about 90% of them appearing once. The material sequenced was PBMCs. The chain carries TRBV30 and TRBJ1-2; possible D gene TRBD1, 6 bases. This receptor was obtained from a woman aged 18-30 years in good health and CMV-seronegative. The CDR3 coding sequence is TGTGCCTGGATCAGATCACAGGGTGTGAACTATGGCTACACCTTC. Translating it yields CAWIRSQGVNYGYTF.